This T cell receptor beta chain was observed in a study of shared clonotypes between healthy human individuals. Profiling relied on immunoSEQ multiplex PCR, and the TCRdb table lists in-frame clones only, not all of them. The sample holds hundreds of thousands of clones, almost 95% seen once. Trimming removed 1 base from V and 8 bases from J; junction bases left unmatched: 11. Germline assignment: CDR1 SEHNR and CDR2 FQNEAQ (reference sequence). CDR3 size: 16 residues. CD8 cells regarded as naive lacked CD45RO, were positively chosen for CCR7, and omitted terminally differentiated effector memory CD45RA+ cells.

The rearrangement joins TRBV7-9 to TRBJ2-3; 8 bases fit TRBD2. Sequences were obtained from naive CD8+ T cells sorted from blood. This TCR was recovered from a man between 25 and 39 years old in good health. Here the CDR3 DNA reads TGTGCCAGCAGCTTAGATGTGACGGGAGGGCCCGTTACGCAGTATTTT. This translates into CASSLDVTGGPVTQYF.